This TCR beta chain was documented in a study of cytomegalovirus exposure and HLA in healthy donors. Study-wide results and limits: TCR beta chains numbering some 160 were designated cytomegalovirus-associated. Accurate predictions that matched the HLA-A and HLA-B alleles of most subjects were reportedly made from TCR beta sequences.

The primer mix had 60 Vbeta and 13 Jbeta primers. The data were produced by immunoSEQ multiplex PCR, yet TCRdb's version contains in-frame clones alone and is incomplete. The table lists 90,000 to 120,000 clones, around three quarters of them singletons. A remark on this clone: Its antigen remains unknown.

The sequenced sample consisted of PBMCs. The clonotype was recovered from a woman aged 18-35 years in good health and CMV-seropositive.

The CDR3 loop is CASSLTRAGAMFF. CDR3 in DNA: TGTGCCAGCAGCTTAACGCGAGCGGGAGCGATGTTCTTC. The rearrangement uses TRBV7-3 and TRBJ2-1, with 8 bases that match TRBD2. In germline, CDR1 is SGHTA, CDR2 FQGTGA. The CDR3 contains 13 residues. V shed 0 bases, J shed 15 bases, and the junction held 7 bases outside the gene matches. The full variable domain, rest sourced from reference TRBV7-3 and TRBJ2-1, is GAGVSQTPSNKVTEKGKYVELRCDPISGHTALYWYRQSLGQGPEFLIYFQGTGAADDSGLPNDRFFAVRPEGSVSTLKIQRTERGDSAVYLCASSLTRAGAMFFGPGTRLTVL.